The present T cell receptor (beta chain) was sequenced within a study of cytomegalovirus exposure and HLA in healthy donors. Whole-study results and caveats: The investigators catalogued 150 to 200 TCR beta chains as cytomegalovirus-associated. The tendency of first-cohort TCR clusters to co-occur in the roughly 130 validation repertoires emerged from a later analysis.

CDR1 SNHLY and CDR2 FYNNEI come from the germline V gene. The CDR3 covers 16 residues. Clones were sequenced by immunoSEQ multiplex PCR, and TCRdb holds only the in-frame ones, with some missing. The sample has 100,000 to 150,000 clones, 75% to 90% seen once. In regard to this clone: The antigen remains unidentified.

The sequence was obtained from a young woman in good health and CMV-seronegative. V gene TRBV2 combines with J gene TRBJ1-6, with D tentatively TRBD1 (5 bases). The sequenced sample consisted of PBMCs. This chain's CDR3 is CASGEIRSSYNSPLHF. CDR3 sequence (DNA): TGTGCGTCGGGGGAGATTCGGAGCTCCTATAATTCACCCCTCCACTTT.